This TCR beta chain was identified in a study of cytomegalovirus exposure and HLA in healthy donors (TCRdb year 2017). Context from the whole study: An earlier analysis of several hundred of the donors reported under 300 Gb of sequence data and 100 million to 120 million unique TCR beta sequences obtained from about 180 million T cells. In a later analysis, previously published TCR beta repertoires from 500 to 750 donors were re-analyzed and high-resolution HLA genotyping was added so that TCR occurrence patterns could be studied. A later genetic analysis used genome-wide SNP genotypes for about 60% of the roughly 670 donors, treating that subset as a discovery cohort. An early release that covered approximately 600 HLA-typed donors contained around 300 gigabases of sequencing data and around 80 million unique TCR sequences. HLA typing included class I and class II loci at four-digit resolution. Of the roughly 400 genotyped donors, over 65% fell in the genetic ancestry cluster associated with self-reported Caucasian donors. The study aimed to test whether cataloging public T cell receptors could reveal signatures of past pathogen exposure. Rather than drawing on any new phenotypic data, the later analysis identified candidate immune exposures from TCR beta sequences and the way those sequences occurred across donors. To decide whether each TCR beta V gene segment behaved as functional or pseudogenic, an earlier analysis of some 600 of the donors relied on high-throughput TCR beta sequencing. The study used immunosequencing to profile the T cell repertoires of 666 subjects and linked those repertoires to cytomegalovirus serostatus. Along with the 666-subject first cohort, a separate validation cohort of over 90 different subjects was used. On average, roughly 250,000 unique TCR beta nucleotide sequences were sequenced per donor among some 430 genotyped donors of the cohort, with roughly 18% of those sequences being non-productive. A handful of DR-DQ haplotypes were treated as single units for association and clustering because of strong linkage in the cohort. All discovery cohort repertoires had been generated on a single sequencing platform. The number of typed donors differed by locus: about 629-630 for A, B, C, DRB1 and DQB1; 500 to 550 for DQA1; some 590 for DPA1; and 450 to 480 for DPB1. To predict cytomegalovirus infection status, the study brought together high-throughput TCR immunosequencing, statistical association of individual TCRs with disease status, and machine learning. Donor age, sex, ethnicity and CMV serostatus were compiled together with the repertoire data.

Study-level results and caveats: It was suggested by the authors that the approach could potentially be generalized to other disease states and immunological phenotypes. A few of the identified cytomegalovirus-associated TCR beta chains were confirmed in vitro to be specific for cytomegalovirus antigens. In a later analysis, HLA-associated TCR beta chains showed more clonal expansion and lower generation probabilities than non-associated chains that were equally common. In a later genetic analysis, fewer N-insertions in productive TCRs were reported among donors in an Asian-associated ancestry cluster than the approximately 670-donor mean. Because the 87-base-pair reads could not distinguish some IMGT-functional V segments, including TRBV6-2 and TRBV6-3, those segments were excluded. Correlated functional status among segregating V segments might reflect linkage disequilibrium, but an unknown experimental factor could not be ruled out. A cluster of highly shared sequence variants was judged likely to be a technical artifact of the sequencing pipeline. In a later genetic analysis, a missense DCLRE1C variant was associated with V-gene and J-gene trimming of TCR beta chains, and the association was replicated in an independent cohort. Broadly in line with IMGT annotations, most TCR beta V segments showed up in productive rearrangements about 87% or about 30% of the time in an earlier analysis of under 700 of the donors. HLA typing was unavailable for some donors at each locus, so association tests used only the typed subset. A later analysis found that most CMV-associated TCR beta chains appeared HLA-restricted, with HLA associations seemingly driven largely by CMV exposure. CMV serostatus was the only immune exposure information available for the cohort. In the study, around 160 TCR beta chains were listed as associated with cytomegalovirus. A later analysis associated some 17,000 TCR beta sequences with specific HLA alleles at a false discovery rate of 0.05. A further reported finding was that TCR beta sequences accurately predicted the HLA-A and HLA-B alleles for most subjects in the first cohort. In a later analysis, several top co-occurrence clusters were reported to appear linked to parvovirus B19, influenza, CMV and Epstein-Barr virus. Most TCR sequences were seen in very few donors, while some public TCRs were found in many individuals. A later analysis found that TCR association rates varied across HLA loci, with DRB1 alleles showing the most associated TCRs and HLA-C alleles the fewest. In this cohort, only TCR beta chains were sequenced, and detectable features were limited by the absence of alpha or paired-chain data. Over 15 rarely observed V segments, including chromosome 9 orphons, were excluded from the earlier analysis of almost 600 of the donors because counts were too low. In both the original and validation cohorts, the classifier was reported to diagnose cytomegalovirus status with high specificity and sensitivity. When HLA alleles, especially DR and DQ, strongly co-occurred, attributing TCR associations to individual alleles was difficult. Roughly uniform sequencing depth across donors was assumed in presence/absence analyses, although this assumption may not hold.

Relative to germline, V is missing 1 base and J is missing 5 bases, with 7 bases of the junction outside any gene match. The CDR3 sequence holds 16 residues, the cysteine and phenylalanine included. The read is trimmed to its CDR3 DNA, 48 bases read in frame from base 1. The germline V gene gives CDR1 as MDHEN and CDR2 as SYDVKM. Of note for this clone: Its antigen remains unidentified. There are no base qualities to consult, and no much larger clone falls within one base.

In total, 666 healthy bone marrow donors made up the cohort. At the time of sampling, all cohort members were nominally healthy, though unrecorded immune exposures were likely present. The donor was CMV seronegative and belonged to the group of approximately 320 seronegative cohort members. Each donor provided a peripheral blood sample, and peripheral blood mononuclear cells were used for TCR beta sequencing. Genomic DNA was extracted from the blood cell samples with the Qiagen DNeasy Blood Extraction Kit. The library came from the immunoSEQ multiplex PCR assay. A mixture of 60 forward primers for TCR Vbeta segments and 13 reverse primers for TCR Jbeta segments was used in the multiplex PCR. Amplification of the CDR3 region of rearranged TCR beta genes was performed with a multiplex PCR assay on genomic DNA. Amplified TCR beta libraries were sequenced as 87-base-pair reads on the Illumina HiSeq System. On the study's bioinformatics: A later analysis counted 65 million to 90 million unique TCR beta chains across the approximately 700 repertoires, and around 9.9 million of these chains were shared by at least two donors. Raw reads were error-corrected and collapsed into unique sequences by a nearest-neighbor algorithm in which closely related sequences were merged to remove PCR and sequencing errors. V, D and J gene segments were assigned by aligning CDR3 sequences to IMGT reference sequences. For a sequence to be retained, a match of at least six nucleotides was required to both a V gene segment and a J gene segment. Rearrangements were classified as productive when the CDR3 lacked stop codons and remained in frame with V and J, and all other rearrangements were classified as non-productive. CDR3 was defined by IMGT convention, running from the second conserved V-encoded cysteine to the conserved J-encoded phenylalanine. The earlier analysis of more than 450 of the donors excluded sequences that lacked an unambiguous match to a single V gene segment. An earlier analysis of almost 600 of the donors classified V segments as functional when productive rearrangements were above 56.7% and as segregating when the standard deviation between donors was above 5%. A statistical classification framework was built to diagnose cytomegalovirus status from the catalog of TCR beta chain sequences. A later analysis assigned V and J genes by comparing TCR nucleotide sequences with IMGT/GENE-DB human TR gene sequences. The TCRdist pipeline was used in a later analysis to assign CDR3 sequences and most-parsimonious VDJ recombination scenarios. A later analysis defined each TCR beta chain by its CDR3 amino acid sequence plus V-gene family, and excluded reads lacking a unique V-gene family. A later analysis removed 600 or so highly shared, low-generation-probability nucleotide sequences to deal with suspected cross-contamination and a sequencing artifact. A later analysis calculated a clonal expansion index for each public chain from normalized within-repertoire ranks of inferred template counts. A later analysis computed generation probabilities with a VDJ recombination model fitted to out-of-frame rearrangements, and checked the results against IGoR. Hypergeometric tests were used in a later analysis to score TCR-TCR, TCR-HLA and TCR-CMV co-occurrence, with a repertoire-size bias correction applied to the TCR pairs. False discovery rates were estimated in a later analysis by permuting HLA or CMV assignments 20 times. In a later analysis, co-occurring TCRs were grouped with DBSCAN, and TCRdist sequence similarity was added when clustering was performed within HLA-allele-positive subsets. Repertoires with fewer than 30,000 or more than 120,000 public chains were left out of co-occurrence clustering, as were about 5 repertoires with anomalous nucleotide sharing. Held by TCRdb, this immuneACCESS table contains in-frame sequences only and omits some clones. Under half of the omission traces to an unresolved V gene where checked; the cause of the rest is unknown. Clonal size and the V and J genes are those of that table, whereas D and trimming came from the DNA. In all, the sample holds roughly 93,000 clones, and around three quarters of those were seen once. Jointly, the top ten make up roughly 0.6% of the sample.

Recombination joined TRBV28 with TRBJ2-2, with 7 junctional bases fitting TRBD1. The TCR was taken from a man in his thirties or forties in good health and CMV-seronegative. Specimen: PBMCs. The CDR3: CASSLSDRERTGELFF. The nucleotide sequence is given as TGTGCCAGCAGTTTATCCGACAGGGAAAGGACCGGGGAGCTGTTTTTT.